This TCR beta chain was obtained from a study of blood T cell repertoires in COVID-19. The CDR3 covers 12 residues. Trimming cost V 4 bases and J 8 bases, with 8 bases left between them. Germline CDR1 SGHNT, CDR2 YENEEA. The table came from immunoSEQ multiplex PCR; TCRdb's copy has only in-frame clones and leaves some out. The data hold roughly 150,000 clones, with around nine tenths observed a single time. Sequencing was carried out using peripheral blood. The chain uses TRBV11-3 and TRBJ1-4; D call uncertain. The receptor was derived from a woman older than 75 with COVID-19, enrolled during active disease. The CDR3 here is CASSSTEEKLFF. The CDR3 DNA follows: TGTGCCAGCAGCTCGACGGAGGAAAAACTGTTTTTT.